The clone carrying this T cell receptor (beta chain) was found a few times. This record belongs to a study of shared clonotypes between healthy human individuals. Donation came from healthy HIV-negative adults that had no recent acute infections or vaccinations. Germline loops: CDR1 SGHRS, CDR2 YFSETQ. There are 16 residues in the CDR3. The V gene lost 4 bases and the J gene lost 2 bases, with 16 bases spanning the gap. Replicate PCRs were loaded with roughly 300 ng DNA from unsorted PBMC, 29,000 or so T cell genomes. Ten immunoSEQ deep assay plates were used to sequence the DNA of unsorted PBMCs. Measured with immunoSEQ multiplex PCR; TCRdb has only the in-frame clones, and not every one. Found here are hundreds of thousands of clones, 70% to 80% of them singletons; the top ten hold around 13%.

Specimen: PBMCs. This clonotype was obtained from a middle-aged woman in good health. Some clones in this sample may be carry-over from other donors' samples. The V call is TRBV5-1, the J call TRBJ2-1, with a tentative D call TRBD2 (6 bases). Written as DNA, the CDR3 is TGCGCCAGCAGCGAAAACCCGGCGGGAACCTACAATGAGCAGTTCTTC. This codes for CASSENPAGTYNEQFF.